The sequence of this T cell receptor beta chain was determined in a study of OX40 agonist ivuxolimab in advanced cancers. Study summary: In this trial design, patients received ivuxolimab intravenously at 0.01 to 10 mg/kg every 2 weeks. Prior anti-PD-1, anti-PD-L1 or anti-CTLA-4 therapy was allowed; 40% had some. Hepatocellular carcinoma, melanoma, renal cell or head and neck cancer was diagnosed in the dose-escalation patients. Findings and limits, study-wide: Researchers report that CD8+ T cells had, on average, more expanded clones than CD4+.

Data came from immunoSEQ multiplex PCR; TCRdb stores just in-frame clones and leaves some out. Of some 64,000 clones listed, 80% to 95% are singletons. On this clone: Its specificity is unknown.

The clonotype comes from an adult with an advanced solid tumor such as melanoma, head and neck, liver or kidney cancer. Specimen: CD4+ or CD8+ T cells sorted from blood, collected in a trial of the OX40 agonist ivuxolimab.

CDR3 sequence (DNA): TGTGCCAGCAGCTCCCGGACAGGGGAGCCAGATGAGCAGTTCTTC. This encodes CASSSRTGEPDEQFF. The genes are TRBV11-1 and TRBJ2-1; 9 bases match TRBD1. The CDR3 totals 15 residues. Germline CDR1 reads SGHAT; CDR2 reads FQDESV (reference sequence). J was trimmed by 8 bases and V by 4 bases; bases with no gene match: 9.